A selection of T cell receptor beta chains follows, all from one sample in a study of blood T cells in healthy people across ages. TCRdb re-derived calls from the 5' RACE reads in MiXCR, one entry per CDR3 protein. The profile shows about 780,000 distinct CDR3 sequences, roughly 46% of them singletons. Material for sequencing was blood. All receptors derive from a man older than 75 in good health. Each CDR3 is given with its conserved first and last residue. The D gene is left open where the match is weak.

d_call,j_call,v_call,cdr3_aa
-,TRBJ2-3,TRBV6-5,CASSPSARTDTQYF
TRBD1,TRBJ2-7,TRBV18,CASSQSRPGTGGRSEQYF
TRBD1,TRBJ1-5,TRBV28,CASSLAGTASNQPQHF
-,TRBJ2-5,TRBV30,CAWKQRGETQYF
-,TRBJ2-7,TRBV12-3/TRBV12-4,CASNLRGRSLSEQYF
TRBD1,TRBJ1-1,TRBV7-8,CASSSGTGPVNTEAFF
-,TRBJ1-5,TRBV6-6,CASSYSTESNQPQHF
TRBD2,TRBJ2-5,TRBV12-3/TRBV12-4,CASSPSGRAQEQYF
-,TRBJ2-7,TRBV7-2,CASGVPNYEQYF
-,TRBJ1-5,TRBV20-1,CSASYSSNQPQHF
-,TRBJ2-7,TRBV14,CASSLSRVRYYEQYF
-,-,TRBV7-8,CASSLAWQGDEQYF
TRBD2,TRBJ2-5,TRBV20-1,CSVGSGAVETQYF
-,TRBJ1-5,TRBV5-1,CASSFGSGDSNQPQHF
TRBD2,TRBJ2-5,TRBV28,CTSSPLAGGSQETQYF
TRBD2,TRBJ2-1,TRBV2,CASMSVLAGVNEQFF
-,TRBJ1-5,TRBV29-1,CSVEVSRGFNNQPQHF
TRBD1,-,TRBV14,CASSQVTGGEQFF
TRBD2,TRBJ2-5,TRBV3-1,CASSQERRGGLQETQYF
-,TRBJ2-1,TRBV20-1,CSAARDSNEQFF